The 6 T cell receptor beta chains below were found in one sample sequenced in a study of beta chain features in type 1 diabetes. The sequenced template was cDNA made from the entire isolated RNA. Libraries were prepared by immunoSEQ multiplex PCR; TCRdb keeps only in-frame clonotypes and omits some of them. Here the sample spans 600,000 to 650,000 clones, 15% being singletons. Specimen: naive CD4+ T cells from blood. These receptors were collected from a man between 18 and 35 years old in good health.

The chain joins TRBV5-1 to TRBJ2-7, with D possibly TRBD1 on 5 matching bases. The CDR3 totals 15 residues. Trimming removed 0 bases from V and 1 base from J, with 11 bases in between. Germline V CDR1 and CDR2: SGHRS, YFSETQ. The CDR3 bases are TGCGCCAGCAGCTTGGGAGACAGTAAATCCTACGAGCAGTACTTC. Translated, it gives CASSLGDSKSYEQYF. Filled out from reference TRBV5-1 and TRBJ2-7, the complete variable domain reads KAGVTQTPRYLIKTRGQQVTLSCSPISGHRSVSWYQQTPGQGLQFLFEYFSETQRNKGNFPGRFSGRQFSNSRSEMNVSTLELGDSALYLCASSLGDSKSYEQYFGPGTRLTVT.

This clone was recorded a few times. Other DNA sequences in this sample translate to the same CDR3. The V and J genes are TRBV7-2 and TRBJ2-7; unclear D gene. The V end was cut by 2 bases, the J end by 3 bases, with 8 bases between. This CDR3 is built from 13 residues. Germline lookup yields CDR1 SGHTA and CDR2 FQGNSA. DNA of the CDR3: TGTGCCAGCAGCTTACCTCCGGTCTACGAGCAGTACTTC. Protein sequence: CASSLPPVYEQYF.

V usage is TRBV7-9 and J usage is TRBJ2-3, with 8 bases fitting TRBD2. The V gene end was trimmed by 5 bases and the J gene end by 4 bases; junction bases not matched to a gene: 11. CDR1 and CDR2 (germline): SEHNR, FQNEAQ (reference sequence). This CDR3 spans 16 amino acids. CDR3 sequence reads: CASSPAGLVFSDTQYF. CDR3 DNA: TGTGCCAGCAGCCCTGCGGGACTAGTGTTCTCAGATACGCAGTATTTT.

This clone has just a few counts. This rearrangement joins TRBV7-9 to TRBJ2-7, with D possibly TRBD2 on 7 matching bases. Germline CDR1 reads SEHNR; CDR2 reads FQNEAQ (reference sequence). This CDR3 comprises 16 residues. V was shortened by 5 bases and J by 2 bases, with 19 bases between the two germline ends. The CDR3 DNA reads TGTGCCAGCAGCCGACTACAGGGAGGGGGACCCTACGAGCAGTACTTC. This codes for CASSRLQGGGPYEQYF. The entire variable domain, with the rest obtained from reference TRBV7-9 and TRBJ2-7, is as follows: DTGVSQNPRHKITKRGQNVTFRCDPISEHNRLYWYRQTLGQGPEFLTYFQNEAQLEKSRLLSDRFSAERPKGSFSTLEIQRTEQGDSAMYLCASSRLQGGGPYEQYFGPGTRLTVT.

The chain recombines TRBV18 with TRBJ2-7; tentatively, D is TRBD1 (6 bases). The germline CDR1 and CDR2 sequences are KGHSH and LQKENI. This CDR3 spans 15 amino acids. Trimming shortened V by 1 base and J by 3 bases, and 13 bases separated the two germline ends. The CDR3 DNA is TGTGCCAGCTCACCACAACAGGGATTGAACTACGAGCAGTACTTC. Residues: CASSPQQGLNYEQYF.

The chain employs TRBV4-1 and TRBJ2-3; 9 bases fit TRBD1. The CDR3 contains 16 residues. V dropped 1 base and J dropped 8; count of bases not matched to a gene: 10. The germline V gene encodes CDR1 MGHRA and CDR2 YSYEKL. CDR3 sequence: CASSQGTGVWLGTQYF. The CDR3 region has the DNA TGCGCCAGCAGCCAAGGGACAGGGGTTTGGTTAGGTACGCAGTATTTT.